Listed below are T cell receptor beta chains from one sample, sequenced in a study of T-cell reconstitution after alpha-beta-depleted transplantation in children. TCRdb independently ran MiXCR on the PCR reads; one entry per CDR3 protein. The sample comprises some 590,000 distinct CDR3 sequences, roughly a tenth of which are singletons, and 3.5% to 5% rests with the top ten. This material consisted of PBMCs from the stem cell graft donor, taken from the stem cell graft. The source of these receptors is a human donor who donated a stem cell graft to a child with acute myeloid leukemia. CDR3s include the opening cysteine and the closing phenylalanine or tryptophan. The D gene is left open where the match is weak. Clone size appears in some rows only: once, few, many, or a class for an expanded clone.

J gene,clone size,CDR3 length,V gene,D gene,CDR3 protein,CDR3 DNA
TRBJ2-2,many,14,TRBV20-1,.,CSARFTSYTGELFF,TGCAGTGCTAGGTTTACCAGTTACACCGGGGAGCTGTTTTTT
TRBJ2-7,.,15,TRBV28,.,CASTHHTQSGYEQYF,TGTGCCAGCACCCACCACACCCAGAGCGGCTACGAGCAGTACTTC
TRBJ1-3,.,12,TRBV7-6,.,CASSPLGNTIYF,TGTGCCAGCAGCCCGCTGGGAAACACCATATATTTT
TRBJ2-7,once,16,TRBV18,TRBD2,CASSAQTSGASYEQYF,TGTGCCAGCTCAGCCCAGACTAGCGGGGCCTCCTACGAGCAGTACTTC
TRBJ1-1,.,15,TRBV11-3,.,CASSLGGEPVTEAFF,TGTGCCAGCAGCTTAGGTGGGGAACCCGTGACTGAAGCTTTCTTT
TRBJ1-1,few,11,TRBV20-1,.,CSPTLNTEAFF,TGCAGTCCGACACTGAACACTGAAGCTTTCTTT
TRBJ2-7,many,12,TRBV29-1,.,CSVVGSSYEQYF,TGCAGCGTTGTCGGATCTTCCTACGAGCAGTACTTC
TRBJ2-1,few,17,TRBV5-1,TRBD2,CASSLGVIAGRIDEQFF,TGCGCCAGCAGCCTGGGGGTGATAGCGGGAAGGATCGATGAGCAGTTCTTC
TRBJ1-5,.,12,TRBV30,.,CAWSGGSQPQHF,TGTGCCTGGAGCGGGGGATCCCAGCCCCAGCATTTT
TRBJ2-7,.,14,TRBV7-8,.,CASSLNQGSHEQYF,TGTGCCAGCAGCTTAAATCAGGGTTCCCACGAGCAGTACTTC
TRBJ2-7,.,14,TRBV24-1,.,CATSDVTSSYEQYF,TGTGCCACCAGTGATGTAACGAGCTCCTACGAGCAGTACTTC
TRBJ1-6,.,16,TRBV4-2,.,CASSQEGSSYNSPLHF,TGTGCCAGCAGCCAGGAGGGGAGCTCCTATAATTCACCCCTCCACTTT
TRBJ1-1,many,14,TRBV4-2,.,CASSQDVQNTEAFF,TGTGCCAGCAGCCAGGACGTTCAGAACACTGAAGCTTTCTTT
TRBJ1-2,few,15,TRBV15,.,CATSRDRTGINGYTF,TGTGCCACCAGCAGAGATCGCACGGGAATCAATGGCTACACCTTC